Listed here are 10 T cell receptor beta chains from one sample, sequenced in a study of control samples from healthy donors and cancer patients. Only in-frame clones appear in the TCRdb table, and some are missing; sequencing was by immunoSEQ multiplex PCR. The data contain around 110,000 clones, 85% to 95% of them singletons. What was sequenced was blood. The receptors originated from a man between 25 and 39 years old in good health.

The rearrangement joins TRBV6-5 to TRBJ2-1, with D hard to call. The CDR3 spans 11 residues. CDR1 and CDR2 from the germline V gene are MNHEY and SVGAGI. Trimming left V 6 bases short and J 4 bases short, with 4 bases between. The CDR3 here is CASSVYNEQFF. CDR3 bases: TGTGCCAGCAGCGTATACAATGAGCAGTTCTTC.

This chain uses TRBV20-1 with TRBJ1-1; D gene ambiguous. This CDR3 is built from 10 residues. Per the germline V gene, CDR1 is DFQATT and CDR2 is SNEGSKA (reference sequence). The CDR3 DNA sequence: TGCAGAGTACAAGGAACTGAAGCTTTCTTT. Protein sequence: CRVQGTEAFF.

Here the CDR3 DNA reads TGTGCCAGCAGCTTAAAGGCGTACGAGCAGTACTTC. It is translated as CASSLKAYEQYF. The chain recombines TRBV7-9 with TRBJ2-7, with D hard to call. Trimming took 2 bases from V and 4 from J, leaving 6 bases between them. The germline V gene encodes CDR1 SEHNR and CDR2 FQNEAQ (reference sequence). The CDR3 is 12 residues long.

The gene calls are TRBV6-1 and TRBJ1-3, with D maybe TRBD1 (5 bases). The CDR3 contains 17 residues. V was pared by 1 base and J by 6 bases, with 19 bases between. The germline gives CDR1 MNHNS, CDR2 SASEGT. Here the CDR3 reads CASSEVRRLGVENTIYF. The CDR3 DNA follows: TGTGCCAGCAGTGAAGTTCGACGCCTGGGGGTTGAAAACACCATATATTTT.

The CDR3 here is CASSYPRGTGLSGANVLTF. The DNA of the CDR3 is TGTGCCAGCAGTTACCCGAGAGGGACTGGCCTTTCTGGGGCCAACGTCCTGACTTTC. The rearrangement uses TRBV6-2 or TRBV6-3 and TRBJ2-6; perhaps TRBD2 as D (6 bases). CDR3 length equals 19 residues. Trimming took 2 bases from V and 1 from J, leaving 18 bases between them. Germline-derived CDR1 and CDR2 are MNHEY and SVGEGT.

V and J are TRBV24-1 and TRBJ1-5; 7 bases fit TRBD1. J was trimmed by 2 bases and V by 6 bases; bases with no gene match: 3. Germline lookup yields CDR1 KGHDR and CDR2 SFDVKD. The CDR3 is made up of 14 amino acids. CDR3 protein: CATSKGGRNQPQHF. CDR3 nucleotides: TGTGCCACCAGTAAAGGGGGCCGCAATCAGCCCCAGCATTTT.

The chain couples TRBV5-6 to TRBJ2-7, with 11 bases fitting TRBD1. Germline values: CDR1 SGHDT, CDR2 YYEEEE. The CDR3 is made up of 15 amino acids. The trim removed 3 bases at V and 6 bases at J, leaving 8 bases unmatched. CDR3: CASSSVGTGGGEQYF. The CDR3 nucleotides are TGTGCCAGCAGCTCCGTAGGGACAGGGGGGGGCGAGCAGTACTTC.

V and J are TRBV28 and TRBJ1-4; no reliable D call. The germline CDR1 and CDR2 sequences are MDHEN and SYDVKM. V was cut by 3 bases and J by 0 bases, with 17 bases left in between. This CDR3 contains 18 residues. CDR3 DNA: TGTGCCAGCAGTTTTGTGAGGCGAAGGACTTCAACTAATGAAAAACTGTTTTTT. Its protein is CASSFVRRRTSTNEKLFF.

V and J are TRBV30 and TRBJ2-2; D remains ambiguous. CDR3 length equals 13 residues. Germline lookup yields CDR1 GTSNPN and CDR2 SVGIG (reference sequence). With 1 base removed from V and 7 bases from J, the gap between germline ends came to 10 bases. The CDR3 spells CAWSATLGGELFF. CDR3 coding DNA: TGTGCCTGGAGTGCCACCCTGGGCGGGGAGCTGTTTTTT.

The chain recombines TRBV4-2 with TRBJ1-1, with D maybe TRBD1 (5 bases). V lost 1 base and J 6 bases, leaving 24 bases between the germline ends. CDR3 size: 18 residues. Per germline, CDR1 LGHNA and CDR2 YNFKEQ. In DNA form, the CDR3 reads TGTGCCAGCAGCCAAGTGCCGGGAAGGGGTTTTGCGGTCTCTGAAGCTTTCTTT. This codes for CASSQVPGRGFAVSEAFF.